The rows below give T cell receptor beta chains drawn from one sample of a study of PD-L1 blockade in urothelial cancer. Only in-frame clones appear in the TCRdb table, and some are missing; sequencing was by immunoSEQ multiplex PCR. The sample carries roughly 56,000 clones, about 82% recorded once. The sequences come from PBMCs, collected around atezolizumab (anti-PD-L1) treatment. These receptors all come from a man in his 60s with urothelial cancer. Both conserved end residues are part of each CDR3. The D gene is left open where the match is weak. Where a row states a size, it is once, few, many or the class of an expanded clone; other rows omit it.

V gene: TRBV27; clone size: NA; D gene: TRBD2; J gene: TRBJ2-3; CDR3 DNA: TGTGCCAGCAGTTTAATGGGGGAGCGGGGGCTGGCAGATACGCAGTATTTT; CDR3 protein: CASSLMGERGLADTQYF
V gene: TRBV19; clone size: NA; D gene: TRBD2; J gene: TRBJ2-7; CDR3 DNA: TGTGCCAGTTCTAGCGGCTCCTACGAGCAGTACTTC; CDR3 protein: CASSSGSYEQYF
V gene: TRBV10-3; clone size: NA; D gene: NA; J gene: TRBJ1-4; CDR3 DNA: TGTGCCATCCTGGAGGGTGAAAAACTGTTTTTT; CDR3 protein: CAILEGEKLFF
V gene: TRBV7-9; clone size: NA; D gene: TRBD2; J gene: TRBJ2-1; CDR3 DNA: TGTGCCAGCAGCTTTAGCGGGACTGAGCAGTTCTTC; CDR3 protein: CASSFSGTEQFF
V gene: TRBV20-1; clone size: NA; D gene: NA; J gene: TRBJ1-2; CDR3 DNA: TGCAGTGCGGGGGCCTATGGCTACACCTTC; CDR3 protein: CSAGAYGYTF
V gene: TRBV5-1; clone size: NA; D gene: NA; J gene: TRBJ1-3; CDR3 DNA: TGCGCCAGCAGCTACTCCCTAGGAGGCTCTGGAAACACCATATATTTT; CDR3 protein: CASSYSLGGSGNTIYF
V gene: TRBV6-1; clone size: once; D gene: TRBD2; J gene: TRBJ2-3; CDR3 DNA: TGTGCCAGCAGTGAAGCTGAAAGACTAGCGGGGGATACGCAGTATTTT; CDR3 protein: CASSEAERLAGDTQYF
V gene: TRBV7-7; clone size: NA; D gene: TRBD1; J gene: TRBJ2-1; CDR3 DNA: TGTGCTAGCAGCACGGGACAGGGGGCTAATGAGCAGTTCTTC; CDR3 protein: CASSTGQGANEQFF
V gene: TRBV18; clone size: NA; D gene: NA; J gene: TRBJ2-7; CDR3 DNA: TGTGCCAGCTCACCAGACTTTTCGGTCAACGAGCAGTACTTC; CDR3 protein: CASSPDFSVNEQYF
V gene: TRBV30; clone size: NA; D gene: NA; J gene: TRBJ2-5; CDR3 DNA: TGTGCCTGGACCAGGGTTGCGGAGACCCAGTACTTC; CDR3 protein: CAWTRVAETQYF
V gene: TRBV19; clone size: NA; D gene: NA; J gene: TRBJ1-4; CDR3 DNA: TGTGCCAGTAGTCTCCGCGAAGGGCGGGGTGAAAAACTGTTTTTT; CDR3 protein: CASSLREGRGEKLFF
V gene: TRBV6-4; clone size: once; D gene: TRBD2; J gene: TRBJ2-1; CDR3 DNA: TGTGCCAGCAGTAAAGCGGGGGCCTCGTACAATGAGCAGTTCTTC; CDR3 protein: CASSKAGASYNEQFF
V gene: TRBV5-4; clone size: NA; D gene: NA; J gene: TRBJ2-2; CDR3 DNA: TGTGCCAGCAGCCCCGCGGCCGCACCGAACACCGGGGAGCTGTTTTTT; CDR3 protein: CASSPAAAPNTGELFF
V gene: TRBV5-1; clone size: NA; D gene: TRBD1; J gene: TRBJ2-4; CDR3 DNA: TGCGCCAGCAGCTTGGGCGGGACAGGGGGATCGAAAAACATTCAGTACTTC; CDR3 protein: CASSLGGTGGSKNIQYF
V gene: TRBV5-4; clone size: NA; D gene: TRBD1; J gene: TRBJ1-1; CDR3 DNA: TGTGCCAGCAGCCCAAGACCGGGACAGGGGGCCCGAGATGAAGCTTTCTTT; CDR3 protein: CASSPRPGQGARDEAFF
V gene: TRBV9; clone size: NA; D gene: NA; J gene: TRBJ1-3; CDR3 DNA: TGTGCCAGCAGCGTTGAGTTAGGAAACACCATATATTTT; CDR3 protein: CASSVELGNTIYF
V gene: TRBV2; clone size: NA; D gene: TRBD2; J gene: TRBJ2-3; CDR3 DNA: TGTGCCAGCAGGGCGACTAGCGGGGGGGATACGCAGTATTTT; CDR3 protein: CASRATSGGDTQYF
V gene: TRBV5-4; clone size: once; D gene: TRBD1; J gene: TRBJ1-6; CDR3 DNA: TGTGCCAGCAGCTTGACAGGGGTTAATTCACCCCTCCACTTT; CDR3 protein: CASSLTGVNSPLHF
V gene: TRBV2; clone size: NA; D gene: NA; J gene: TRBJ1-1; CDR3 DNA: TGTGCCAGCACCCAGGGCGACAGTTCCCTTTCGGGCTCTGAAGCTTTCTTT; CDR3 protein: CASTQGDSSLSGSEAFF
V gene: TRBV11-2; clone size: NA; D gene: TRBD1; J gene: TRBJ1-2; CDR3 DNA: TGTGCCAGCAGCGGGACACAGGGGAATGGCTACACCTTC; CDR3 protein: CASSGTQGNGYTF
V gene: TRBV7-9; clone size: NA; D gene: NA; J gene: TRBJ2-7; CDR3 DNA: TGTGCCAGCAGCCCCAGGACCTACGAGCAGTACTTC; CDR3 protein: CASSPRTYEQYF
V gene: TRBV9; clone size: NA; D gene: TRBD2; J gene: TRBJ2-2; CDR3 DNA: TGTGCCAGCAGCATGGGACTAGCGGGAGGAACCGGGGAGCTGTTTTTT; CDR3 protein: CASSMGLAGGTGELFF
V gene: TRBV13; clone size: NA; D gene: NA; J gene: TRBJ2-1; CDR3 DNA: TGTGCCAGCAGTAACGACGGACTAATAAACAATGAGCAGTTCTTC; CDR3 protein: CASSNDGLINNEQFF
V gene: TRBV7-2; clone size: NA; D gene: NA; J gene: TRBJ2-5; CDR3 DNA: TGTGCCAGCAGCTTGACTATGGGCGGGGTGGGGACCCAGTACTTC; CDR3 protein: CASSLTMGGVGTQYF
V gene: TRBV10-1; clone size: NA; D gene: TRBD1; J gene: TRBJ2-2; CDR3 DNA: TGCGCCAGCAGGCAAGACAGGGTCACCGGGGAGCTGTTTTTT; CDR3 protein: CASRQDRVTGELFF
V gene: TRBV4-1; clone size: NA; D gene: TRBD2; J gene: TRBJ2-5; CDR3 DNA: TGCGCCAGCAGCCAAGATTGGGGGACTAGCGGGGGAGGTACCCAGTACTTC; CDR3 protein: CASSQDWGTSGGGTQYF
V gene: TRBV7-8; clone size: NA; D gene: NA; J gene: TRBJ2-1; CDR3 DNA: TGTGCCAGCAGCTTATTGGTGTCTAGCAAGGGCATTGAGCAGTTCTTC; CDR3 protein: CASSLLVSSKGIEQFF
V gene: TRBV25-1; clone size: NA; D gene: NA; J gene: TRBJ2-7; CDR3 DNA: TGTGCCAGCAGTGCCCTCTACGAGCAGTACTTC; CDR3 protein: CASSALYEQYF
V gene: TRBV2; clone size: NA; D gene: NA; J gene: TRBJ1-2; CDR3 DNA: TGTGCCAGCAGTGCCACAGTCCCGTCCGCTAACTATGGCTACACCTTC; CDR3 protein: CASSATVPSANYGYTF
V gene: TRBV10-1; clone size: NA; D gene: NA; J gene: TRBJ1-1; CDR3 DNA: TGCGCCAGCGGTAGAGTGAACACTGAAGCTTTCTTT; CDR3 protein: CASGRVNTEAFF
V gene: TRBV5-6; clone size: NA; D gene: NA; J gene: TRBJ1-1; CDR3 DNA: TGTGCCAGCAGCATCCCAGGGGAGAACACTGAAGCTTTCTTT; CDR3 protein: CASSIPGENTEAFF
V gene: TRBV6-6; clone size: NA; D gene: NA; J gene: TRBJ2-7; CDR3 DNA: TGTGCCAGCCTTAACAAGGGGGGGGCTTTACTCCACGAGCAGTACTTC; CDR3 protein: CASLNKGGALLHEQYF
V gene: TRBV30; clone size: NA; D gene: NA; J gene: TRBJ2-1; CDR3 DNA: TGTGCCTGGGACAGAAACAATGAGCAGTTCTTC; CDR3 protein: CAWDRNNEQFF
V gene: TRBV5-4; clone size: NA; D gene: TRBD1; J gene: TRBJ1-2; CDR3 DNA: TGTGCCAGCAGCTTGGGACCGGGACAGGGGGAGTCGTACACCTTC; CDR3 protein: CASSLGPGQGESYTF
V gene: TRBV11-2; clone size: NA; D gene: TRBD2; J gene: TRBJ2-7; CDR3 DNA: TGTGCCAGCAGCCGTACGGGGGGGCCCTACGAGCAGTACTTC; CDR3 protein: CASSRTGGPYEQYF
V gene: TRBV28; clone size: NA; D gene: TRBD1; J gene: TRBJ2-2; CDR3 DNA: TGTGCCAGCAGTCTGGACAGGGGGCGCAAGGAGCTGTTTTTT; CDR3 protein: CASSLDRGRKELFF
V gene: TRBV7-3; clone size: NA; D gene: NA; J gene: TRBJ2-2; CDR3 DNA: TGTGCCAGCAGACTAATGAACACCGGGGAGCTGTTTTTT; CDR3 protein: CASRLMNTGELFF
V gene: TRBV2; clone size: NA; D gene: NA; J gene: TRBJ2-3; CDR3 DNA: TGTGCCAGCAGTGACGGTCTTCATCGCACAGATACGCAGTATTTT; CDR3 protein: CASSDGLHRTDTQYF
V gene: TRBV10-3; clone size: NA; D gene: NA; J gene: TRBJ1-4; CDR3 DNA: TGTGCCATCAGCACCTGGGGGGGGTTTGAAAAACTGTTTTTT; CDR3 protein: CAISTWGGFEKLFF
V gene: TRBV11-2; clone size: NA; D gene: TRBD1; J gene: TRBJ2-5; CDR3 DNA: TGTGCCAGCAGCTTAGGGGACAGGACCAAAGAGACCCAGTACTTC; CDR3 protein: CASSLGDRTKETQYF
V gene: TRBV29-1; clone size: NA; D gene: NA; J gene: TRBJ1-2; CDR3 DNA: TGCAGCCCATTGGACATATCCTATGGCTACACCTTC; CDR3 protein: CSPLDISYGYTF
V gene: TRBV11-3; clone size: NA; D gene: TRBD1; J gene: TRBJ2-7; CDR3 DNA: TGTGCCAGCAGCACACCCCCGGGACAGGGGGCGCGGGAGCAGTACTTC; CDR3 protein: CASSTPPGQGAREQYF
V gene: TRBV2; clone size: NA; D gene: NA; J gene: TRBJ1-1; CDR3 DNA: TGTGCCAGCAGAGTAGAGGTAATGAACACTGAAGCTTTCTTT; CDR3 protein: CASRVEVMNTEAFF
V gene: TRBV5-1; clone size: NA; D gene: NA; J gene: TRBJ2-3; CDR3 DNA: TGCGCCAGCAGCCGGGTCGGGGCAGGGGACCTCACAGATACGCAGTATTTT; CDR3 protein: CASSRVGAGDLTDTQYF
V gene: TRBV12-5; clone size: NA; D gene: NA; J gene: TRBJ2-2; CDR3 DNA: TGTGCTAGTGGTTTGGACAGGGTGAACACCGGGGAGCTGTTTTTT; CDR3 protein: CASGLDRVNTGELFF
V gene: TRBV5-1; clone size: NA; D gene: TRBD1; J gene: TRBJ2-7; CDR3 DNA: TGCGCCAGCAGCTTGTTTCCCGGGACAGGGATCTACGAGCAGTACTTC; CDR3 protein: CASSLFPGTGIYEQYF
V gene: TRBV6-5; clone size: NA; D gene: NA; J gene: TRBJ1-3; CDR3 DNA: TGTGCCAGCAAGTACAACAGGGCCTCTGGAAACACCATATATTTT; CDR3 protein: CASKYNRASGNTIYF
V gene: TRBV11-3; clone size: NA; D gene: NA; J gene: TRBJ2-3; CDR3 DNA: TGTGCCAGCAGCTTAGGTGGGGCTAGCGACGCTACGCAGTATTTT; CDR3 protein: CASSLGGASDATQYF
V gene: TRBV10-3; clone size: NA; D gene: NA; J gene: TRBJ2-2; CDR3 DNA: TGTGCCATCAATTGGCAGGGTGGTACCGGGGAGCTGTTTTTT; CDR3 protein: CAINWQGGTGELFF
V gene: TRBV25-1; clone size: NA; D gene: NA; J gene: TRBJ2-2; CDR3 DNA: TGTGCCAGCAGTGATTCCACGGGGGTTGGCTCCGGGGAGCTGTTTTTT; CDR3 protein: CASSDSTGVGSGELFF
V gene: TRBV7-8; clone size: NA; D gene: TRBD1; J gene: TRBJ2-2; CDR3 DNA: TGTGCCAGCAGCTCCCTAGACAGGGGCGCCGGGGAGCTGTTTTTT; CDR3 protein: CASSSLDRGAGELFF
V gene: TRBV5-1; clone size: NA; D gene: NA; J gene: TRBJ1-1; CDR3 DNA: TGCGCCAGCAGCTTGGACGGACACCAGAACACTGAAGCTTTCTTT; CDR3 protein: CASSLDGHQNTEAFF
V gene: TRBV18; clone size: once; D gene: TRBD1; J gene: TRBJ1-1; CDR3 DNA: TGTGCCAGCTCACCCCAAGGACAGGGGAACACTGAAGCTTTCTTT; CDR3 protein: CASSPQGQGNTEAFF
V gene: TRBV29-1; clone size: NA; D gene: NA; J gene: TRBJ2-1; CDR3 DNA: TGCAGCGAGCTTAAAGGGGTTATCAATGAGCAGTTCTTC; CDR3 protein: CSELKGVINEQFF
V gene: TRBV10-3; clone size: NA; D gene: NA; J gene: TRBJ2-7; CDR3 DNA: TGTGCCACCGAAATGGGGAGCGAGCAGTACTTC; CDR3 protein: CATEMGSEQYF
V gene: TRBV11-3; clone size: NA; D gene: TRBD2; J gene: TRBJ2-2; CDR3 DNA: TGTGCCAGCAGCTTAGGACTAGCGGGAGTACCCGGGGAGCTGTTTTTT; CDR3 protein: CASSLGLAGVPGELFF
V gene: TRBV6-6; clone size: NA; D gene: TRBD1; J gene: TRBJ1-2; CDR3 DNA: TGTGCCAGCAGCCCGACAGGGAACTATGGCTACACCTTC; CDR3 protein: CASSPTGNYGYTF
V gene: TRBV6-1; clone size: few; D gene: TRBD1; J gene: TRBJ1-1; CDR3 DNA: TGTGCCAGCAGCGCCGGGACAGAGAACACTGAAGCTTTCTTT; CDR3 protein: CASSAGTENTEAFF
V gene: TRBV2; clone size: NA; D gene: NA; J gene: TRBJ2-2; CDR3 DNA: TGTGCCAGCAGCCAAACCGGGGAGCTGTTTTTT; CDR3 protein: CASSQTGELFF
V gene: TRBV6-5; clone size: NA; D gene: NA; J gene: TRBJ1-2; CDR3 DNA: TGTGCCACTTGCCGGGAGGGTGGGAATGGCTACACCTTC; CDR3 protein: CATCREGGNGYTF